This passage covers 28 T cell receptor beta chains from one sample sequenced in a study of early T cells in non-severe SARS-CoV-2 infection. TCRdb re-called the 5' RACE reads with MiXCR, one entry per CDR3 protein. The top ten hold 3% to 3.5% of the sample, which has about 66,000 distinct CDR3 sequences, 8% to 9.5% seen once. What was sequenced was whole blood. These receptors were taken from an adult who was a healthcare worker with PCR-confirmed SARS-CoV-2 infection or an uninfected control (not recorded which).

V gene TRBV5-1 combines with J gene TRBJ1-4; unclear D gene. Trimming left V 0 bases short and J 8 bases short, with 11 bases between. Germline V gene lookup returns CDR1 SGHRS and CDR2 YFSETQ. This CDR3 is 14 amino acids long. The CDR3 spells CASSLEGWKEKLFF. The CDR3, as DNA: TGCGCCAGCAGCTTGGAGGGTTGGAAGGAAAAACTGTTTTTT.

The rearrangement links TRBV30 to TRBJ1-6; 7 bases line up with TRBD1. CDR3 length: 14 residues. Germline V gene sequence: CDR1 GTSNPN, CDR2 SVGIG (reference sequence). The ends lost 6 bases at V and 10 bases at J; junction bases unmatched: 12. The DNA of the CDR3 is TGTGCCTGTAATACAGGGGTTTCGGAATCACCCCTCCACTTT. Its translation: CACNTGVSESPLHF.

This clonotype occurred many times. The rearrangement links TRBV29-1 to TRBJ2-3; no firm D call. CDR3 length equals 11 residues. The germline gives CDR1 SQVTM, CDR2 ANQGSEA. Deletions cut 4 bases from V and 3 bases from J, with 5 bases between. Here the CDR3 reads CSVAATDTQYF. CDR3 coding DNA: TGCAGCGTTGCCGCGACAGATACGCAGTATTTT.

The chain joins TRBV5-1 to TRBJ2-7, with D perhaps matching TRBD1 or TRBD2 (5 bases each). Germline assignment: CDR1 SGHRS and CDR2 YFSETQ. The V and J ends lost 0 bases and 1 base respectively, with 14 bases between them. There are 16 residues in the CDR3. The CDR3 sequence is CASSLEETAVSYEQYF. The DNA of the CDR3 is TGCGCCAGCAGCTTGGAAGAGACAGCGGTTTCCTACGAGCAGTACTTC. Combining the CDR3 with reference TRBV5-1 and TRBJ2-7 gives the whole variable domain KAGVTQTPRYLIKTRGQQVTLSCSPISGHRSVSWYQQTPGQGLQFLFEYFSETQRNKGNFPGRFSGRQFSNSRSEMNVSTLELGDSALYLCASSLEETAVSYEQYFGPGTRLTVT.

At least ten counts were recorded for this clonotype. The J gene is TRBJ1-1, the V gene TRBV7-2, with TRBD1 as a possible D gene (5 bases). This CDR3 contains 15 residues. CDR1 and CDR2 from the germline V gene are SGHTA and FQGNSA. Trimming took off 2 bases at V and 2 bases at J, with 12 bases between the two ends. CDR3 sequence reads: CASSLTGTANTEAFF. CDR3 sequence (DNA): TGTGCCAGCAGCTTAACCGGGACGGCTAACACTGAAGCTTTCTTT.

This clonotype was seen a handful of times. CDR3 nucleotides: TGCGCCACCGTCGACCTAGCGGGGAACAATGAGCAGTTCTTC. It is translated as CATVDLAGNNEQFF. The chain couples TRBV5-1 to TRBJ2-1; TRBD2 agrees at 9 bases. Per the germline V gene, CDR1 is SGHRS and CDR2 is YFSETQ. The V and J ends lost 9 bases and 5 bases, in that order; junction bases with no gene match: 9. This CDR3 has 14 residues.

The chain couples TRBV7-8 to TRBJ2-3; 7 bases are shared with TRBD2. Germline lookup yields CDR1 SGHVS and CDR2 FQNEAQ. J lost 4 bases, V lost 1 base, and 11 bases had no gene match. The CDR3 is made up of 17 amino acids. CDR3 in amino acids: CASSLEWRRSGADTQYF. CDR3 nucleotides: TGTGCCAGCAGCTTAGAGTGGAGGCGAAGCGGGGCAGATACGCAGTATTTT.

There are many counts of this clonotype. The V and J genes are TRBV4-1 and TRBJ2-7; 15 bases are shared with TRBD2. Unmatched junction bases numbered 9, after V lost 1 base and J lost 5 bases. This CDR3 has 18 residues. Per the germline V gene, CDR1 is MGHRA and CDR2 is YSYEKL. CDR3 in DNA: TGCGCCAGCAGCCAAGTTGACATGGGACTAGCGGGAGGCCACGAGCAGTACTTC. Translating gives CASSQVDMGLAGGHEQYF.

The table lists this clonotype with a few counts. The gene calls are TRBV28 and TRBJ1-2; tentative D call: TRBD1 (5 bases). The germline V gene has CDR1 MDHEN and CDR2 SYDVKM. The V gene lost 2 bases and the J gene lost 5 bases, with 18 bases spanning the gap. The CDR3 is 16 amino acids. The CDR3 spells CASSLVPGQQAYGYTF. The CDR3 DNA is TGTGCCAGCAGTTTAGTCCCCGGACAACAGGCGTATGGCTACACCTTC.

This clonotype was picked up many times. Here the CDR3 DNA reads TGCGCCAGCAGCTTGGATGGCAGTCGCACAGATACGCAGTATTTT. Its protein is CASSLDGSRTDTQYF. This sequence joins TRBV5-1 and TRBJ2-3; no definite D call. The germline CDR1 and CDR2 sequences are SGHRS and YFSETQ. The V gene lost 0 bases and the J gene lost 1 base, with 9 bases spanning the gap. The CDR3 spans 15 residues.

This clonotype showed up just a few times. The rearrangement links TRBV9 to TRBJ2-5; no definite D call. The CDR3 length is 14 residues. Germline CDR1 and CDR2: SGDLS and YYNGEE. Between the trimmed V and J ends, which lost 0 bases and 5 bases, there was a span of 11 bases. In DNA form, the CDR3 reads TGTGCCAGCAGCGTAGGACGTGTGGTGGAGACCCAGTACTTC. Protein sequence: CASSVGRVVETQYF.

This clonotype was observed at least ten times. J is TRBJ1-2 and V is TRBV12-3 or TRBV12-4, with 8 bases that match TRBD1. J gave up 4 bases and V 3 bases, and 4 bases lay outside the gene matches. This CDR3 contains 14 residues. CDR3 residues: CASSLNRGTYGYTF. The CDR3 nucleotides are TGTGCCAGCAGTTTGAACAGGGGGACCTATGGCTACACCTTC.

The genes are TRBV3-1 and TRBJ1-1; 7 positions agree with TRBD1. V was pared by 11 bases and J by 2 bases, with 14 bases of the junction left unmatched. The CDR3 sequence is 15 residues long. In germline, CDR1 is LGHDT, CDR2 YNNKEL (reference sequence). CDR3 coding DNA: TGTGCCCAAGCTCGACAGGACAGGAGAAACACTGAAGCTTTCTTT. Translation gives CAQARQDRRNTEAFF.

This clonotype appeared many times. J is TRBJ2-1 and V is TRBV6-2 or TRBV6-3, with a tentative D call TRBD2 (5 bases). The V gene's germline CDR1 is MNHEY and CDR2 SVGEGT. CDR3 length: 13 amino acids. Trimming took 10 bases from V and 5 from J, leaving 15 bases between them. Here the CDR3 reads CATKRLAHNEQFF. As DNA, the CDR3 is TGTGCCACAAAGCGGCTAGCCCACAATGAGCAGTTCTTC.

CDR3 amino acids: CASSYRPRLAGGRTETQYF. In nucleotides, the CDR3 is TGTGCCAGCAGCTACAGACCTAGGCTAGCGGGAGGAAGGACGGAGACCCAGTACTTC. The rearrangement uses TRBV9 and TRBJ2-5, with 11 bases that match TRBD2. The junction had 19 bases not matched to a gene; V was cut back by 4 bases and J by 5 bases. This CDR3 comprises 19 residues. In germline, CDR1 is SGDLS, CDR2 YYNGEE.

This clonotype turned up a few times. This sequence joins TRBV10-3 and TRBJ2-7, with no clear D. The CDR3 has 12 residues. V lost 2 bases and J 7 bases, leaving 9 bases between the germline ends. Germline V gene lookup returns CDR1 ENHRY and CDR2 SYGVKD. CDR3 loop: CAISEIASEQYF. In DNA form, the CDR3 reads TGTGCCATCAGTGAGATTGCCTCGGAGCAGTACTTC.

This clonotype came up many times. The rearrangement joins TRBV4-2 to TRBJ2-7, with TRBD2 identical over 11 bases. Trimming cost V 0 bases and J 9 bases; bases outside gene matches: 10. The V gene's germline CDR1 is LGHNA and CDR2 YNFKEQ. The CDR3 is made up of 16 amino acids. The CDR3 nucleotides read TGTGCCAGCAGCCAAGATCGGCTAGCGGGAGGACGGGGGCAGTACTTC. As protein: CASSQDRLAGGRGQYF.

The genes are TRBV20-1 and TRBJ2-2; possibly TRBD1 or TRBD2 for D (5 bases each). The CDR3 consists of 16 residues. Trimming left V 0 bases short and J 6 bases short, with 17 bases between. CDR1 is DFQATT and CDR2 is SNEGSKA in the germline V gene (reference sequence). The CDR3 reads CSARDFGQRDPGELFF. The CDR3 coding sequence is TGCAGTGCTAGAGATTTCGGACAACGGGATCCCGGGGAGCTGTTTTTT.

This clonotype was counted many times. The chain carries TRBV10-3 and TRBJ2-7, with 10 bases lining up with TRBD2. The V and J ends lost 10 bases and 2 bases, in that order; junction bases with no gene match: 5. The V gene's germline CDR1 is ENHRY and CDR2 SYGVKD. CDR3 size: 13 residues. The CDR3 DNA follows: TGTGCCAGCGGGACTAGCGATGCCTACGAGCAGTACTTC. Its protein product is CASGTSDAYEQYF.

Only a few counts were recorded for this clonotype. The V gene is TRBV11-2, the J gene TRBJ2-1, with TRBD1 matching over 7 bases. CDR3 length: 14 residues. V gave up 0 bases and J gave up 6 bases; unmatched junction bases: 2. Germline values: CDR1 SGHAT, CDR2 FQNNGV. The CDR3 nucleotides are TGTGCCAGCAGCTTAGAGAGGACAGGCAATGAGCAGTTCTTC. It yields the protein CASSLERTGNEQFF.

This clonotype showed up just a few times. This chain's CDR3 is CASSQVGQRNTEAFF. The CDR3, as DNA: TGCGCCAGCAGCCAAGTGGGACAAAGGAACACTGAAGCTTTCTTT. The chain has TRBV4-1 and TRBJ1-1; possibly TRBD1 for D (6 bases). V was trimmed by 1 base and J by 1 base, leaving 10 bases between them. The CDR3 contains 15 residues. The germline V gene encodes CDR1 MGHRA and CDR2 YSYEKL.

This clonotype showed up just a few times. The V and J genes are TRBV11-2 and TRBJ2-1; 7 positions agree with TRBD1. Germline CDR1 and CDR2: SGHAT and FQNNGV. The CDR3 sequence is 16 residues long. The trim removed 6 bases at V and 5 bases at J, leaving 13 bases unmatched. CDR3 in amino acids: CASSFRGSGYNNEQFF. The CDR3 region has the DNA TGTGCCAGCAGTTTCAGGGGGAGCGGCTATAACAATGAGCAGTTCTTC.

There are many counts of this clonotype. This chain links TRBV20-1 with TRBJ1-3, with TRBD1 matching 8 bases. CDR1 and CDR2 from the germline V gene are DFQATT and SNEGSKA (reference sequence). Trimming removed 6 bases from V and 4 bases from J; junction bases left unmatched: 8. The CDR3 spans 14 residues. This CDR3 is CSALTGGRGNTIYF. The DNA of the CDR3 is TGCAGTGCGCTCACAGGGGGTCGAGGAAACACCATATATTTT.

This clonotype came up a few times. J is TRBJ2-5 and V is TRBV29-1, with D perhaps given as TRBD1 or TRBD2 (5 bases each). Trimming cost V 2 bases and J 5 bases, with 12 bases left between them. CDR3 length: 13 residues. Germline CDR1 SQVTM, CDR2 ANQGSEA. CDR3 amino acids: CSVETGTRETQYF. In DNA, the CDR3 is TGCAGCGTTGAAACCGGGACCAGGGAGACCCAGTACTTC. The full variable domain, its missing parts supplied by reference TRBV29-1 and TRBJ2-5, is SAVISQKPSRDICQRGTSLTIQCQVDSQVTMMFWYRQQPGQSLTLIATANQGSEATYESGFVIDKFPISRPNLTFSTLTVSNMSPEDSSIYLCSVETGTRETQYFGPGTRLLVL.

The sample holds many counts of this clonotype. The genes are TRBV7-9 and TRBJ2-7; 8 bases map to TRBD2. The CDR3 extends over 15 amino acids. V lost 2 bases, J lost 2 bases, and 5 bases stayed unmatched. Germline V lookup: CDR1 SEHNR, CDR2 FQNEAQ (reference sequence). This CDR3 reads CASSLSLAGTYEQYF. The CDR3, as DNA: TGTGCCAGCAGCTTAAGTCTAGCGGGTACCTACGAGCAGTACTTC.

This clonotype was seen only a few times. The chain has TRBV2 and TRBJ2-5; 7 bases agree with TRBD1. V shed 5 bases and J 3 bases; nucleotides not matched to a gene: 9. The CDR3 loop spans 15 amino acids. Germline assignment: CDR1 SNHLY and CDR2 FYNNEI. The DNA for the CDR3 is TGTGCCAGCAGTTTCCGGGACAGCTTTGAAGAGACCCAGTACTTC. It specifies CASSFRDSFEETQYF.

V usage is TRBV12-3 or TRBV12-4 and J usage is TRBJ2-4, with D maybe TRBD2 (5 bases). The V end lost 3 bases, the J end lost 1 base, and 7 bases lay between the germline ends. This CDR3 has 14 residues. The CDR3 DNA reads TGTGCCAGCAGTTTGGGAGATGCCAAAAACATTCAGTACTTC. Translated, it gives CASSLGDAKNIQYF.

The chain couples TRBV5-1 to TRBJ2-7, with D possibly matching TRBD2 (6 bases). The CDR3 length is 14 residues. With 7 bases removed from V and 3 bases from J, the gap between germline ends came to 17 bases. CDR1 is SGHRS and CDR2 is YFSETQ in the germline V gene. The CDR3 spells CASGDGGFFYEQYF. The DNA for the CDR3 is TGCGCCAGCGGGGACGGAGGGTTCTTCTACGAGCAGTACTTC.